This T cell receptor beta chain was observed in a study of blood T cell repertoires in COVID-19. About the research overall: Nucleic acid was either cDNA or gDNA, and it came from T cells, B-cell-depleted T cells, or PBMCs.

The CDR3 contains 14 residues. Trimming stripped 4 bases from V and 0 bases from J, with 9 bases between. Germline lookup yields CDR1 LGHNA and CDR2 YNFKEQ. Under the authors' procedure: Nucleated cell counts were estimated from reference gene primer amplification. TCRdb's table, derived via immunoSEQ multiplex PCR, lists solely in-frame clones and lacks some. The V and J calls and clone size are taken from that table; D and trimming were inferred from the DNA. The table shows about 130,000 clones, with less than 90% occurring only once. The specimen was peripheral blood. This TCR came from a man aged 55 to 70 with acute or convalescent COVID-19. The chain is built from TRBV4-2 and TRBJ1-1; D remains unclear. The CDR3 DNA sequence: TGTGCCAGCAGCCCCAGCGGCATGAACACTGAAGCTTTCTTT. Its translation is CASSPSGMNTEAFF.